This T cell receptor beta chain was identified during a study of T-cell memory formation after mild COVID-19. General study results and limits: Detection of some responders pre-infection suggested pre-existing cross-reactive memory T cells participated.

This clonotype was counted a few times. No antigen is known for it. Trimming cost V 1 base and J 6 bases, with 19 bases left between them. Germline CDR1 SEHNR, CDR2 FQNEAQ (reference sequence). This CDR3 has 17 amino acids. TCR alpha and TCR beta cDNA libraries carrying sample barcodes and UMIs came from 5'RACE with constant-segment primers. TCRdb processed the 5' RACE reads anew with MiXCR; each CDR3 protein has one entry. The sample lists 350,000 or so distinct CDR3 sequences; under 25% were seen once. This sequence was found in an adult woman who had mild COVID-19 (a few samples of this study predate the infection). Cell type and time point are not known. This chain links TRBV7-9 with TRBJ1-5; D gene uncertain. The sequenced material came from PBMCs or a T cell subset sorted from them (not recorded which). CDR3 DNA sequence: TGTGCCAGCAGCTTAGGGACCGGACGCATCGGGAGTCAGCCCCAGCATTTT. It translates to CASSLGTGRIGSQPQHF.